This T cell receptor gamma chain was recorded in a study of Vδ1+ human thymocytes. Study-wide points: In the thymus, TRG and TRD repertoires looked highly polyclonal with Gaussian CDR3 lengths.

Thymocytes were sorted as CD3+ TCRVdelta1+ TCRVdelta2- after alphabeta T cell depletion. This CDR3 contains 13 residues. V gave up 4 bases and J gave up 0 bases; unmatched junction bases: 3. Germline lookup yields CDR1 GITISATS and CDR2 ISYDGTV (reference sequence). The template was reverse-transcribed extracted RNA. CDR3 amplicons came from multiplex PCR with pooled V-gene forward and constant-region reverse primers. TCRdb re-called clones from the multiplex PCR reads using CATT. The sample includes 20,000 to 25,000 gamma-chain clones, approximately 14% of them seen just once. The sample holds a few counts of this clone. Its antigen remains unidentified. The sample contains more than one DNA sequence encoding this CDR3.

This TCR was recovered from a child under two years old who had congenital heart surgery. The chain combines TRGV9 with TRGJ1 or TRGJ2. Sequencing was done on a sample of Vdelta1+ gamma-delta thymocytes from the thymus. Subset: FACS-sorted CD3+ TCRalphabeta- TCRVdelta1+ TCRVdelta2- thymocytes. The DNA for the CDR3 is TGTGCCTTGTGGGATGGGAATTATTATAAGAAACTCTTT. Translated: CALWDGNYYKKLF.